Listed below are T cell receptor beta chains from one sample, sequenced in a study of cytomegalovirus exposure and HLA in healthy donors. Data came from immunoSEQ multiplex PCR; TCRdb stores just in-frame clones and leaves some out. The table records 120,000 to 150,000 clones, about 80% of them present only once. The sample comprised PBMCs. The receptors stem from a man aged 25-40 years in good health and CMV-seropositive. Both conserved end residues are part of each CDR3. Each record gives: V gene, J gene, D gene, clone size, CDR3 protein, CDR3 DNA. A D gene is named only where the DNA matches it firmly. Size is stated for part of the rows, as once, few or many counts, or as a class when the clone is expanded.

V gene: TRBV15
J gene: TRBJ1-5
D gene: -
clone size: -
CDR3 protein: CATSRYPGGDYSNQPQHF
CDR3 DNA: TGTGCCACCAGCAGGTATCCTGGGGGGGATTATAGCAATCAGCCCCAGCATTTT

V gene: TRBV29-1
J gene: TRBJ2-3
D gene: TRBD2
clone size: -
CDR3 protein: CSVGLAGGRRTDTQYF
CDR3 DNA: TGCAGCGTTGGGCTAGCGGGAGGGCGGAGAACAGATACGCAGTATTTT

V gene: TRBV9
J gene: TRBJ2-7
D gene: -
clone size: -
CDR3 protein: CASSVEDRTYEQYF
CDR3 DNA: TGTGCCAGCAGCGTAGAGGACAGAACCTACGAGCAGTACTTC

V gene: TRBV13
J gene: TRBJ2-5
D gene: TRBD1
clone size: -
CDR3 protein: CASSPRGTDEETQYF
CDR3 DNA: TGTGCCAGCAGCCCCCGAGGGACAGATGAAGAGACCCAGTACTTC

V gene: TRBV7-2
J gene: TRBJ2-1
D gene: TRBD2
clone size: -
CDR3 protein: CASNPRGAGGRNEQFF
CDR3 DNA: TGTGCCAGCAACCCTCGAGGTGCGGGGGGGCGGAATGAGCAGTTCTTC

V gene: TRBV5-5
J gene: TRBJ2-3
D gene: TRBD1
clone size: -
CDR3 protein: CASSLRPGQGWTSTDTQYF
CDR3 DNA: TGTGCCAGCAGCTTACGGCCGGGACAGGGGTGGACTAGCACAGATACGCAGTATTTT

V gene: TRBV10-3
J gene: TRBJ2-7
D gene: -
clone size: -
CDR3 protein: CAIRERQVTYEQYF
CDR3 DNA: TGTGCCATCAGAGAACGACAGGTAACCTACGAGCAGTACTTC

V gene: TRBV6-1
J gene: TRBJ2-3
D gene: TRBD2
clone size: -
CDR3 protein: CASSELTRHSGGDTQYF
CDR3 DNA: TGTGCCAGCAGTGAGCTCACGAGACACAGCGGGGGAGATACGCAGTATTTT

V gene: TRBV27
J gene: TRBJ2-1
D gene: -
clone size: -
CDR3 protein: CASSFGRNNEQFF
CDR3 DNA: TGTGCCAGCAGTTTTGGCAGGAACAATGAGCAGTTCTTC

V gene: TRBV27
J gene: TRBJ2-6
D gene: -
clone size: -
CDR3 protein: CASSFLPSGANVLTF
CDR3 DNA: TGTGCCAGCAGTTTCCTACCCTCTGGGGCCAACGTCCTGACTTTC

V gene: TRBV5-5
J gene: TRBJ2-1
D gene: TRBD1
clone size: few
CDR3 protein: CASSSQGLNEQFF
CDR3 DNA: TGTGCCAGCAGCTCACAGGGGTTAAATGAGCAGTTCTTC

V gene: TRBV9
J gene: TRBJ2-5
D gene: TRBD1
clone size: once
CDR3 protein: CASSRDLGQGSGQETQYF
CDR3 DNA: TGTGCCAGCAGCAGAGACCTAGGACAGGGTAGCGGCCAAGAGACCCAGTACTTC

V gene: TRBV4-3
J gene: TRBJ2-2
D gene: -
clone size: -
CDR3 protein: CASSQDGREAGELFF
CDR3 DNA: TGCGCCAGCAGCCAAGATGGCAGGGAGGCCGGGGAGCTGTTTTTT

V gene: TRBV5-6
J gene: TRBJ2-7
D gene: -
clone size: -
CDR3 protein: CASSRDRGEQYF
CDR3 DNA: TGTGCCAGCAGCCGCGACCGGGGCGAGCAGTACTTC

V gene: TRBV19
J gene: TRBJ2-2
D gene: -
clone size: -
CDR3 protein: CASSPDGSVYTGELFF
CDR3 DNA: TGTGCCAGTAGCCCAGATGGTAGCGTTTACACCGGGGAGCTGTTTTTT

V gene: TRBV28
J gene: TRBJ2-2
D gene: TRBD1
clone size: -
CDR3 protein: CASSFAYRDRGNTGELFF
CDR3 DNA: TGTGCCAGCAGTTTCGCGTACCGGGACAGGGGAAACACCGGGGAGCTGTTTTTT

V gene: TRBV11-2
J gene: TRBJ2-4
D gene: -
clone size: -
CDR3 protein: CASSLSRGKNIQYF
CDR3 DNA: TGTGCCAGCAGCTTAAGCAGAGGGAAAAACATTCAGTACTTC

V gene: TRBV6-4
J gene: TRBJ2-3
D gene: -
clone size: -
CDR3 protein: CASSESGTDTQYF
CDR3 DNA: TGTGCCAGCAGTGAGTCGGGCACAGATACGCAGTATTTT

V gene: TRBV9
J gene: TRBJ2-7
D gene: TRBD2
clone size: -
CDR3 protein: CASSPYGGSYEQYF
CDR3 DNA: TGTGCCAGCAGCCCGTACGGGGGGTCCTACGAGCAGTACTTC

V gene: TRBV7-2
J gene: TRBJ2-7
D gene: -
clone size: -
CDR3 protein: CASSARQLIKGEQYF
CDR3 DNA: TGTGCCAGCAGCGCCCGACAGTTAATTAAGGGCGAGCAGTACTTC

V gene: TRBV2
J gene: TRBJ2-5
D gene: -
clone size: -
CDR3 protein: CASSRVRVETQYF
CDR3 DNA: TGTGCCAGCAGTAGGGTCAGGGTTGAGACCCAGTACTTC

V gene: TRBV9
J gene: TRBJ2-2
D gene: -
clone size: -
CDR3 protein: CASSAGTTNTGELFF
CDR3 DNA: TGTGCCAGCAGCGCAGGGACAACGAACACCGGGGAGCTGTTTTTT

V gene: TRBV28
J gene: TRBJ2-1
D gene: -
clone size: -
CDR3 protein: CASSLAGYSNEQFF
CDR3 DNA: TGTGCCAGCAGTTTAGCGGGATACTCCAATGAGCAGTTCTTC

V gene: TRBV5-8
J gene: TRBJ2-5
D gene: -
clone size: few
CDR3 protein: CASSRMQVRETQYF
CDR3 DNA: TGTGCCAGCAGCCGAATGCAGGTTCGAGAGACCCAGTACTTC